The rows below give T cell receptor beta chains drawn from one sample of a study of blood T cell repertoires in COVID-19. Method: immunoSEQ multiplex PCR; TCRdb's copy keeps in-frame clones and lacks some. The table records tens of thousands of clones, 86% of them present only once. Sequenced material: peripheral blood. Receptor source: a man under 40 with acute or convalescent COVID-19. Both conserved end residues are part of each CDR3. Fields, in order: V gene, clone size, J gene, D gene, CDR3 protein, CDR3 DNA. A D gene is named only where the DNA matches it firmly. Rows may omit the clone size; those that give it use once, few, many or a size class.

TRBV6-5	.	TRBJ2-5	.	CASSPDSGETQYF	TGTGCCAGCAGCCCCGACTCGGGAGAGACCCAGTACTTC
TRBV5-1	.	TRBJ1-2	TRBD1	CASSLDRDRGYGYTF	TGCGCCAGCAGCTTAGACCGGGACAGGGGATATGGCTACACCTTC
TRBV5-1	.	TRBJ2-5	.	CASSLDPAEETQYF	TGCGCCAGCAGCTTGGACCCGGCGGAAGAGACCCAGTACTTC
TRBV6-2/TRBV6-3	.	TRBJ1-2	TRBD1	CASSTLTGLYGYTF	TGTGCCAGCAGTACCCTGACAGGGCTCTATGGCTACACCTTC
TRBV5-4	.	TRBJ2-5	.	CASSGAGSVETQYF	TGTGCCAGCAGCGGAGCCGGCTCGGTAGAGACCCAGTACTTC
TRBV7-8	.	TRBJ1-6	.	CASSGGGSSYNSPLHF	TGTGCCAGCAGCGGGGGGGGGAGCTCCTATAATTCACCCCTCCACTTT
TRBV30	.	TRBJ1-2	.	CAWSQRQAAGYTF	TGTGCCTGGAGCCAGAGACAGGCCGCGGGCTACACCTTC
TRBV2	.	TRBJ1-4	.	CASSRQGLKLFF	TGTGCCAGCAGTCGCCAGGGGTTGAAACTGTTTTTT
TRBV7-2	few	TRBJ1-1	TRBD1	CASSPRGTGLNTEAFF	TGTGCCAGCAGCCCCCGGGGGACAGGTCTGAACACTGAAGCTTTCTTT
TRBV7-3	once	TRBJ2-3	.	CASSLAAGGGQDTQYF	TGTGCCAGCAGCTTAGCGGCAGGGGGAGGACAAGATACGCAGTATTTT
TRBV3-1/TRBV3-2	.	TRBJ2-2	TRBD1	CASSQWDSRAGELFF	TGTGCCAGCAGCCAATGGGACAGCAGGGCCGGGGAGCTGTTTTTT
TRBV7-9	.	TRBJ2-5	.	CASSLMARQETQYF	TGTGCCAGCAGCTTAATGGCGAGGCAAGAGACCCAGTACTTC
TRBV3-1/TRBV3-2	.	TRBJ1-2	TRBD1	CASSNRYGTGANYGYTF	TGTGCCAGCAGCAACCGCTATGGGACAGGCGCTAACTATGGCTACACCTTC
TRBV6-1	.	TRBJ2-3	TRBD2	CASSEVSAYQAGSSTDTQYF	TGTGCCAGCAGTGAAGTCTCGGCCTACCAAGCGGGGTCTAGCACAGATACGCAGTATTTT
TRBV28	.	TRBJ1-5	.	CASSSQGTLNQPQHF	TGTGCCAGCAGTTCACAGGGTACGTTAAATCAGCCCCAGCATTTT
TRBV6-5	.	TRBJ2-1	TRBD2	CASTSGGYSYNEQFF	TGTGCCAGCACCTCGGGAGGATACTCCTACAATGAGCAGTTCTTC
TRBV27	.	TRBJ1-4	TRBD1	CASSLSGQGEKLFF	TGTGCCAGCAGTTTATCGGGACAGGGTGAAAAACTGTTTTTT
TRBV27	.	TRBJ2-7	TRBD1	CASSPTLKTGGYEQYF	TGTGCCAGCAGTCCAACATTAAAAACAGGGGGCTACGAGCAGTACTTC
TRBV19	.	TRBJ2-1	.	CASSIDLDSTTYNEQFF	TGTGCCAGTAGTATAGATCTGGACTCGACGACCTACAATGAGCAGTTCTTC
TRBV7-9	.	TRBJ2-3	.	CASSSEVSTDTQYF	TGTGCCAGCAGTTCCGAGGTTAGCACAGATACGCAGTATTTT
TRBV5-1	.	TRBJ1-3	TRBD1	CASSLETGFHTIYF	TGCGCCAGCAGCTTAGAGACAGGGTTCCACACCATATATTTT
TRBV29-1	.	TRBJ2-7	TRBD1	CSVELGQGGPYEQYF	TGCAGCGTTGAACTGGGACAGGGAGGTCCCTACGAGCAGTACTTC
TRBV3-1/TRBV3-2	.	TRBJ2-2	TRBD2	CASSHDPTALAGGTNTGELFF	TGTGCCAGCAGCCATGATCCCACCGCCTTAGCGGGGGGGACGAACACCGGGGAGCTGTTTTTT
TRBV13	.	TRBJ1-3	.	CASSLDGGSSGNTIYF	TGTGCCAGCAGCTTAGATGGCGGGTCCTCTGGAAACACCATATATTTT
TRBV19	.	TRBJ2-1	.	CASTQGGAPYNEQFF	TGTGCCAGTACCCAAGGGGGGGCCCCTTACAATGAGCAGTTCTTC
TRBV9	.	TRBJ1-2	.	CASSLRQHLGYGYTF	TGTGCTAGCAGCTTAAGACAGCACCTCGGGTACGGCTACACCTTC
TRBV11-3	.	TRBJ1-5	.	CASSESGKCNQPQHF	TGTGCCAGCAGCGAATCAGGGAAATGCAATCAGCCCCAGCATTTT
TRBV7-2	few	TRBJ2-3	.	CASSLALGLYTDTQYF	TGTGCCAGCAGCTTAGCGCTAGGACTCTACACAGATACGCAGTATTTT
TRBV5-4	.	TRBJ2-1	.	CASSYLTDVSYNEQFF	TGTGCCAGCAGCTACCTGACAGACGTATCCTACAATGAGCAGTTCTTC
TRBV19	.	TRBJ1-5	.	CASNAGYSNQPQHF	TGTGCCTCGAACGCGGGATATAGCAATCAGCCCCAGCATTTT
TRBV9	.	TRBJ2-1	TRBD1	CASSLGTGGANEQFF	TGTGCCAGCAGCCTAGGGACAGGGGGGGCCAATGAGCAGTTCTTC
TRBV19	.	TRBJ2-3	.	CASKYTGTSTDTQYF	TGTGCCAGTAAGTATACAGGCACTAGCACAGATACGCAGTATTTT